The clone carrying this T cell receptor beta chain came up once. What it binds is unknown. The sample originates from a study of OX40 agonist ivuxolimab in advanced cancers. Study in general: Ivuxolimab, an antibody acting as an agonist of OX40 (CD134), was used to treat patients. Two patients with cutaneous melanoma and one with hepatocellular carcinoma, three in total, showed partial responses. General study points: At 0.1 to 3.0 mg/kg, clonal expansion of CD4+ and CD8+ blood T cells had occurred by week 6.

The CDR3 spans 13 residues. Germline V gene lookup returns CDR1 GTSNPN and CDR2 SVGIG (reference sequence). V was clipped by 4 bases and J by 3 bases, with 12 bases between them. Data came from immunoSEQ multiplex PCR; TCRdb stores just in-frame clones and leaves some out. The data hold just under 75,000 clones, with approximately 90% observed a single time. Sequencing was performed on CD4+ or CD8+ T cells sorted from blood, taken in a trial of the OX40 agonist ivuxolimab. The receptor was derived from an adult with an advanced solid tumor such as melanoma, head and neck, liver or kidney cancer. The J gene is TRBJ1-2, the V gene TRBV30; maybe TRBD1 (6 bases). In DNA, the CDR3 is TGTGCCTGGATACAAGGGGGATACTATGGCTACACCTTC. Amino acids: CAWIQGGYYGYTF.